This T cell receptor (beta chain) comes out of a study of blood T cell repertoires in COVID-19 (dated by TCRdb to 2018 to 2021). For the study in its entirety: Samples from collaborators originated in the United States, Italy and Spain and spanned both the acute and convalescent phases of COVID-19. The prospective study material was composed of cDNA or gDNA derived from T cells, B-cell-depleted T cells, or PBMCs. The dataset comprised deeply sampled blood TCRbeta repertoires from subjects exposed to, actively infected with, or recovered from COVID-19. The repertoires were released in a freely available public database meant as a resource for research on the immune response to SARS-CoV-2. The samples were drawn from two sources: the first 160 participants of the ongoing ImmuneRACE study, and fewer than 1,500 subjects contributed by 6 global collaborators. The sample metadata nearly always contained a de-identified subject ID, COVID-19 status, age in years and sex. Where available, HLA class I and class II types were taken from metadata supplied by the sample provider and were not determined by assay-based typing. Study-wide conclusions, independent of this receptor: Clinical and demographic metadata were provided uncurated, with the amount varying by source and participant.

Each collaborating institution followed its own protocols to collect whole blood in K2EDTA tubes. For TCRbeta analysis, collaborators shipped samples as frozen whole blood, isolated PBMCs, or DNA extracted from either of those sample types. TCRbeta CDR3 regions were amplified from genomic DNA using the immunoSEQ Assay, a bias-controlled multiplex PCR. The source study handled its data this way. Nucleated cell counts per sample were estimated from amplification of reference gene primers within the assay. To quantify the absolute abundance of each unique TCRbeta CDR3 rearrangement, sequence reads were collapsed and filtered. For each sample, productive Simpson clonality was calculated as the square root of Simpson's diversity index over productive rearrangements. TCRdb took this table from immuneACCESS and kept in-frame rearrangements with V and J called. Such tables lack part of the clones; where checked against another copy, unresolved V genes explain under half of the gap, and the rest is unexplained. V, J and clone size are taken as reported in that table, and D and trimming were inferred from the DNA itself. This sample gives about 200,000 clones in total; approximately 80% of them show up just once. The top ten constitute roughly an eighth of the sample.

V is trimmed back by 9 bases and J by 5 bases, and the junction contains 6 bases that no gene match accounts for. Spanning cysteine to phenylalanine, the CDR3 consists of 14 amino acids. Only the CDR3 portion is preserved as DNA: 42 bases, with reading frame beginning at the first base. CDR1 and CDR2, looked up from the germline V gene (reference sequence), are LNHDA and SQIVND. About this clone: Its antigen remains undetermined. The sample holds no much larger clone one base away, and base qualities are not on file.

The chain employs TRBV19 and TRBJ2-2; 10 of the junction bases match TRBD1. The sequenced material came from peripheral blood. The receptor was isolated from a human donor in a cohort sampled during active COVID-19. The DNA is TGTGCCAGCCTTCGGACAGGGGGGACCGGGGAGCTGTTTTTT. Its coded protein is CASLRTGGTGELFF. Beyond the CDR3, the reference TRBV19 and TRBJ2-2 genes provide the residues; the full variable domain reads: DGGITQSPKYLFRKEGQNVTLSCEQNLNHDAMYWYRQDPGQGLRLIYYSQIVNDFQKGDIAEGYSVSREKKESFPLTVTSAQKNPTAFYLCASLRTGGTGELFFGEGSRLTVL.